This is a list of T cell receptor beta chains from one sample in a study of CD8 T cells in ankylosing spondylitis. MiXCR was run by TCRdb on the 5' RACE reads, yielding one entry per CDR3 protein. The repertoire has approximately 290,000 distinct CDR3 sequences, less than 25% of them found once; the top ten carry 3.5%. Sequencing input: blood, either unsorted or a sorted T cell fraction (not recorded which). These receptors came from a female donor with ankylosing spondylitis or in good health (not recorded which). Both conserved end residues are part of each CDR3. D genes are given only for firm matches. The listing skips clone size in some rows; elsewhere it reads once, few, many or a size class.

D,V,size,J,CDR3,DNA
.,TRBV20-1,few,TRBJ1-5,CSARDDSNQPQHF,TGCAGTGCTAGGGACGATAGCAATCAGCCCCAGCATTTT
.,TRBV11-2,many,TRBJ2-5,CASSSPWGGGAEETQYF,TGTGCCAGCAGCTCCCCCTGGGGGGGCGGAGCGGAAGAGACCCAGTACTTC
.,TRBV29-1,many,TRBJ2-7,CSVRVSGYEQYF,TGCAGCGTTCGGGTTAGCGGCTACGAGCAGTACTTC
TRBD2,TRBV4-3,few,TRBJ2-7,CASSQGREGSYEQYF,TGCGCCAGCAGCCAAGGGCGGGAGGGTTCCTACGAGCAGTACTTC
.,TRBV6-4,.,TRBJ1-1,CASSQGAGTEAFF,TGTGCCAGTAGTCAGGGTGCTGGCACTGAAGCTTTCTTT
.,TRBV29-1,many,TRBJ2-1,CSVVVVGINEQFF,TGCAGCGTTGTGGTAGTTGGGATCAATGAGCAGTTCTTC
.,TRBV14,.,TRBJ2-1,CASSRDYSSYNEQFF,TGTGCCAGCAGCCGTGATTATAGCTCCTACAATGAGCAGTTCTTC
.,TRBV6-6,.,TRBJ1-5,CAAGGGNQPQHF,TGTGCCGCTGGAGGGGGCAATCAGCCCCAGCATTTT
.,TRBV7-2,.,TRBJ2-7,CASSLGSWADPRYEQYF,TGTGCCAGCAGCTTAGGGTCCTGGGCCGACCCTCGGTACGAGCAGTACTTC
.,TRBV7-3,once,TRBJ2-1,CASSLRDSFGAGPSYNEQFF,TGTGCCAGCAGCTTAAGGGACTCCTTTGGCGCGGGACCCTCCTACAATGAGCAGTTCTTC
.,TRBV4-2,.,TRBJ2-7,CASSQRYSDIYEQYF,TGTGCCAGCAGCCAGAGATACTCGGACATCTACGAGCAGTACTTC
.,TRBV23-1,.,TRBJ2-2,CASSPRWPAGTSGPRGSCFF,.
TRBD1,TRBV11-2,few,TRBJ2-2,CASSFGTGLTGELFF,TGTGCCAGCAGCTTTGGGACAGGGCTAACCGGGGAGCTGTTTTTT
.,TRBV25-1,few,TRBJ1-1,CASSYSPNTEAFF,TGTGCCAGCAGTTACTCCCCCAACACTGAAGCTTTCTTT
.,TRBV20-1,few,TRBJ1-1,CSARDAGRRAFF,TGCAGTGCTAGAGATGCAGGGCGAAGGGCTTTCTTT
.,TRBV29-1,many,TRBJ1-5,CSVEVPGGNQPQHF,TGCAGCGTTGAAGTCCCGGGAGGGAATCAGCCCCAGCATTTT
TRBD1,TRBV20-1,few,TRBJ2-7,CSAPDRVGDEQYF,TGCAGTGCTCCGGACAGGGTTGGTGACGAGCAGTACTTC
.,TRBV10-2,many,TRBJ2-6,CASRRTSSSGANVLTF,TGCGCCAGCAGACGCACTTCAAGCTCTGGGGCCAACGTCCTGACTTTC
.,TRBV20-1,many,TRBJ2-1,CSAREGARYNEQFF,TGCAGTGCTAGGGAGGGGGCCCGGTACAATGAGCAGTTCTTC
TRBD2,TRBV27,few,TRBJ2-7,CASSLREGVYEQYF,TGTGCCAGCAGTTTGCGGGAGGGGGTCTACGAGCAGTACTTC
TRBD1,TRBV20-1,.,TRBJ1-4,CSANGRVGDSALWEKLFF,TGCAGTGCCAACGGGCGTGTGGGGGACAGTGCCCTTTGGGAAAAACTGTTTTTT
.,TRBV29-1,.,TRBJ2-2,CSVQQGGDTGELFF,TGCAGCGTCCAACAGGGGGGGGACACCGGGGAGCTGTTTTTT
.,TRBV15,.,TRBJ2-1,CATSRGGNEQFF,TGTGCCACCAGCAGAGGAGGGAATGAGCAGTTCTTC
TRBD2,TRBV24-1,few,TRBJ2-1,CATSSSGSYNEQFF,TGTGCCACCAGTTCCAGCGGGAGCTACAATGAGCAGTTCTTC
.,TRBV11-2,once,TRBJ2-6,CASSLTAGANVLTF,TGTGCCAGCAGCTTGACCGCTGGGGCCAACGTCCTGACTTTC
.,TRBV20-1,.,TRBJ1-1,CGTSGGTEAFF,TGCGGAACTTCCGGGGGCACTGAAGCTTTCTTT
TRBD1,TRBV4-3,few,TRBJ1-2,CASSHGTGSYYTF,TGCGCCAGCAGCCATGGGACAGGGAGTTACTACACCTTC
.,TRBV9,.,TRBJ2-2,CASSVASNTGELFF,TGTGCCAGCAGCGTAGCTAGTAACACCGGGGAGCTGTTTTTT
TRBD2,TRBV20-1,.,TRBJ2-5,CSATSPGLANEETQYF,TGCAGTGCTACTTCACCGGGACTAGCGAATGAAGAGACCCAGTACTTC
TRBD1,TRBV5-4,few,TRBJ2-4,CASSPGQGVTKNIQYF,TGTGCCAGCAGCCCCGGACAGGGGGTAACCAAAAACATTCAGTACTTC
TRBD2,TRBV29-1,many,TRBJ2-1,CSVTSGAYNEQFF,TGCAGCGTCACTAGCGGGGCCTACAATGAGCAGTTCTTC
TRBD2,TRBV18,.,TRBJ2-2,CASSTQIAGALNTGELFF,TGTGCCAGCTCAACTCAGATAGCGGGAGCCCTGAACACCGGGGAGCTGTTTTTT
TRBD1,TRBV28,.,TRBJ1-1,CASSPGTANLITEAFF,TGTGCCAGCAGCCCCGGGACAGCCAATTTAATCACTGAAGCTTTCTTT
.,TRBV20-1,.,TRBJ2-1,CSAPGQLSSYNEQFF,TGCAGTGCTCCGGGACAATTGAGCTCCTACAATGAGCAGTTCTTC
.,TRBV12-3/TRBV12-4,.,TRBJ2-1,CASSFSGPNEQFF,TGTGCCAGCAGTTTCTCCGGGCCCAATGAGCAGTTCTTC
.,TRBV12-3/TRBV12-4,few,TRBJ2-7,CASRGPRLRVYEQYF,TGTGCCAGCAGAGGGCCCCGGTTGAGGGTCTACGAGCAGTACTTC
TRBD1,TRBV11-2,few,TRBJ1-2,CASSLNPGTGLYGYTF,TGTGCCAGCAGCTTAAACCCAGGGACAGGACTATATGGCTACACCTTC
.,TRBV7-2,many,TRBJ1-2,CASSLAPRTYGYTF,TGTGCCAGCAGCTTAGCCCCCAGGACATATGGCTACACCTTC
.,TRBV13,few,TRBJ2-1,CASSLDWMSSYNEQFF,TGTGCCAGCAGCTTAGACTGGATGAGCTCCTACAATGAGCAGTTCTTC
.,TRBV25-1,many,TRBJ1-2,CASSEYISGNYGYTF,TGTGCCAGCAGTGAATACATCAGTGGGAACTATGGCTACACCTTC
.,TRBV4-3,few,TRBJ2-7,CASSQARRDKHYEQYF,TGCGCCAGCAGCCAAGCACGGAGGGACAAACACTACGAGCAGTACTTC
.,TRBV7-3,.,TRBJ1-1,CASSHSAGGPGTEAFF,TGTGCCAGCAGCCATTCGGCGGGCGGGCCGGGGACTGAAGCTTTCTTT
.,TRBV11-2,few,TRBJ2-2,CASRPQGGTGELFF,TGTGCCAGCAGACCACAGGGTGGCACCGGGGAGCTGTTTTTT